This TCR beta chain was sequenced for a study of CD8+ T cells in alopecia areata. Study background: Tofacitinib administration to treated patients was oral, at 5 to 10 mg twice daily. Study-wide results and caveats: Greater clonality was observed in lesional scalp samples, especially alopecia totalis/universalis, versus normal scalp.

With respect to this clone: Its antigen is unidentified.

V was clipped by 1 base and J by 4 bases; unmatched bases: 1. The CDR3 length is 13 residues. From germline, CDR1 is GTSNPN and CDR2 SVGIG (reference sequence). Once RNA had been extracted, it was reverse transcribed into cDNA to act as the sequencing template. Assay used: immunoSEQ multiplex PCR; TCRdb lists only in-frame clones, some missing. The data contain more than 95,000 clones, less than 50% of them singletons. This TCR came from a human donor with alopecia areata. The sample taken for sequencing was CD4+ T cells sorted from blood. The chain carries TRBV30 and TRBJ2-3, with TRBD1 matching 8 bases. The CDR3 DNA follows: TGTGCCTGGAGTGCAGGGGGCGCAGATACGCAGTATTTT. This translates into CAWSAGGADTQYF.